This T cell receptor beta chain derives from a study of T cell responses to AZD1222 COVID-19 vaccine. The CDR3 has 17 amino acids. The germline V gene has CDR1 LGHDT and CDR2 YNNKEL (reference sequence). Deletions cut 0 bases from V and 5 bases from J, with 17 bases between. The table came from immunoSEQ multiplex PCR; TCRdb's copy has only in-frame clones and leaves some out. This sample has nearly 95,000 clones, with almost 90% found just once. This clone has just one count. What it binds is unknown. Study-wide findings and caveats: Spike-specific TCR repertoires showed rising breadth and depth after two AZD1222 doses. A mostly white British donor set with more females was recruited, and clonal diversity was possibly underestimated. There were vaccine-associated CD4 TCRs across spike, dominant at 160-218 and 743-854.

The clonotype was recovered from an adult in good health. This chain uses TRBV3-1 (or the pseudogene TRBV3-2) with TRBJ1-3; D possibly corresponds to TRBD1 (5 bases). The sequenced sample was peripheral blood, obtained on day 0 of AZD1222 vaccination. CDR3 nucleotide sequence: TGTGCCAGCAGCCAAGATCTGGCAGGGCGAGCCAGAAACACCATATATTTT. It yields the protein CASSQDLAGRARNTIYF.